Presented here are 16 T cell receptor beta chains from one specimen sequenced in a study of post-analysis software for immune sequencing data. These receptors have no known antigen. The study's findings and limits: TRBV5-6, TRBV5-1 and TRBV20-1 were among several TRBV segments more frequent in patients than controls.

Unique molecular identifiers tagged the TCR beta cDNA libraries. TCRdb ran MiXCR on the PCR reads and lists one entry per CDR3 protein. Of hundreds of thousands of distinct CDR3 sequences in the sample, roughly 29% are singletons; the top ten hold about 0.5%. The specimen was blood. The receptor source for this set is a girl aged 10 to 17 with multiple sclerosis.

The chain recombines TRBV6-1 with TRBJ1-2; possibly TRBD1 for D (5 bases). Trimming shortened V by 2 bases and J by 5 bases, and 15 bases separated the two germline ends. The CDR3 is 15 residues long. Germline V gene data show CDR1 as MNHNS and CDR2 as SASEGT. The DNA of the CDR3 is TGTGCCAGCAGTGAATTAATCGGGCAGGGATATGGCTACACCTTC. Translation gives CASSELIGQGYGYTF.

This clonotype was observed a handful of times. V usage is TRBV4-1 and J usage is TRBJ2-5; a possible D gene is TRBD1 (5 bases). Germline CDR1 is MGHRA and CDR2 is YSYEKL. The CDR3 has 14 residues. Trimming removed 4 bases from V and 2 bases from J, with 11 bases in between. CDR3: CASSPRGKQETQYF. The CDR3 DNA sequence: TGCGCCAGCAGCCCAAGGGGTAAGCAAGAGACCCAGTACTTC.

This clonotype has only a few counts. This chain connects TRBV27 to TRBJ2-4; D not certain. CDR1 is MNHEY and CDR2 is SMNVEV in the germline V gene (reference sequence). The length of the CDR3 is 13 residues. The V end was cut by 5 bases, the J end by 0 bases, with 5 bases between. The CDR3 DNA is TGTGCCAGCAGTCAGACAGCCAAAAACATTCAGTACTTC. Its protein product is CASSQTAKNIQYF.

J is TRBJ2-6 and V is TRBV4-3; D unresolved. CDR3 length: 18 amino acids. V lost 0 bases, J lost 2 bases, and 14 bases lay in between. CDR1 and CDR2 (germline): LGHNA, YSLEER. The CDR3 nucleotides are TGCGCCAGCAGCCAAGATACGGCAGATCAAGCTGGGGCCAACGTCCTGACTTTC. This sequence encodes CASSQDTADQAGANVLTF.

This clonotype showed up just a few times. The chain combines TRBV6-2 or TRBV6-3 with TRBJ2-7; TRBD1 matches at 9 bases. The CDR3 sequence is 16 residues long. CDR1 is MNHEY and CDR2 is SVGEGT in the germline V gene. V was clipped by 2 bases and J by 4 bases; unmatched bases: 9. CDR3 in DNA: TGTGCCAGCAGTTACCATACGTTCGGGACAGGGTACGAGCAGTACTTC. Encoded protein: CASSYHTFGTGYEQYF.

The chain recombines TRBV29-1 with TRBJ2-1, with 9 bases that match TRBD2. Germline CDR1 reads SQVTM; CDR2 reads ANQGSEA. After removal of 6 bases from V and 10 bases from J, the junction contained 7 bases not matched to a gene. The CDR3 extends over 12 amino acids. Here the CDR3 DNA reads TGCAGCGTCGGCGGGGGGGATCCGGAGCAGTTCTTC. As protein: CSVGGGDPEQFF.

The rearrangement links TRBV4-2 to TRBJ2-1; TRBD2 agrees at 9 bases. Trimming cost V 0 bases and J 2 bases; bases outside gene matches: 5. CDR3 length: 17 residues. Germline V CDR1 and CDR2: LGHNA, YNFKEQ. The CDR3 sequence is CASSQDPSGETYNEQFF. Here the CDR3 DNA reads TGTGCCAGCAGCCAAGATCCTAGCGGGGAGACCTACAATGAGCAGTTCTTC.

This clonotype appeared a few times. The rearrangement uses TRBV9 and TRBJ2-1, with D possibly being TRBD2 (6 bases). The CDR3 spans 15 residues. The ends were cut back, 0 bases at V and 0 bases at J, with 7 bases in the middle. Germline lookup yields CDR1 SGDLS and CDR2 YYNGEE. CDR3 in amino acids: CASSVGRGSYNEQFF. DNA for the CDR3: TGTGCCAGCAGCGTAGGGAGGGGCTCCTACAATGAGCAGTTCTTC.

This clonotype was recorded many times. The V gene is TRBV12-3 or TRBV12-4, the J gene TRBJ2-7, with D possibly TRBD1 on 5 matching bases. Trimming cost V 1 base and J 4 bases, with 11 bases left between them. The CDR3 consists of 14 residues. The CDR3 loop is CASSLGVRAYEQYF. The CDR3 bases are TGTGCCAGCAGTTTAGGTGTCAGGGCTTACGAGCAGTACTTC.

This clonotype was detected a few times. J is TRBJ2-3 and V is TRBV20-1, with D perhaps matching TRBD1 or TRBD2 (6 bases each). CDR3 size: 13 residues. Trimming pared 3 bases from V and 5 bases from J, leaving 12 bases between. Germline assignment: CDR1 DFQATT and CDR2 SNEGSKA (reference sequence). CDR3 protein: CSARGGHVDTQYF. Written as DNA, the CDR3 is TGCAGTGCTAGGGGGGGCCACGTAGATACGCAGTATTTT.

CDR3 sequence (DNA): TGCAGCGGCGGACTAGCGGAAGAGACCCAGTACTTC. This gives the protein CSGGLAEETQYF. The chain has TRBV29-1 and TRBJ2-5; TRBD2 matches 10 bases. There are 12 residues in the CDR3. After removal of 7 bases from V and 3 bases from J, the junction contained 2 bases not matched to a gene. CDR1 is SQVTM and CDR2 is ANQGSEA in the germline V gene.

This chain links TRBV7-2 with TRBJ2-1, with D possibly being TRBD1 (5 bases). Germline lookup yields CDR1 SGHTA and CDR2 FQGNSA. The V gene lost 1 base and the J gene lost 0 bases, with 10 bases spanning the gap. The CDR3 contains 16 residues. DNA of the CDR3: TGTGCCAGCAGCTTAGAGGGGTCTCTCTCCTACAATGAGCAGTTCTTC. Translation: CASSLEGSLSYNEQFF.

The J gene is TRBJ2-1, the V gene TRBV3-1; 7 bases are shared with TRBD2. The CDR3 is 16 amino acids. Germline values: CDR1 LGHDT, CDR2 YNNKEL (reference sequence). J gave up 2 bases and V 3 bases, and 7 bases lay outside the gene matches. The CDR3 nucleotides are TGTGCCAGCAGCCAGGCGGCTAGCGGAACCTACAATGAGCAGTTCTTC. Its protein product is CASSQAASGTYNEQFF.

This clonotype was detected a few times. This sequence joins TRBV20-1 and TRBJ1-6, with TRBD1 matching 10 bases. Losses at the gene ends were 1 base for V and 13 bases for J; bases not matched to a gene: 7. Germline CDR1 reads DFQATT; CDR2 reads SNEGSKA (reference sequence). The CDR3 extends over 14 amino acids. The CDR3 region is CSARVPGQGKPLHF. CDR3 DNA sequence: TGCAGTGCTAGAGTCCCGGGACAGGGGAAGCCCCTCCACTTT.

This clonotype turned up a few times. The chain recombines TRBV7-2 with TRBJ2-5, with D perhaps matching TRBD2 (6 bases). V was trimmed by 2 bases and J by 4 bases, leaving 8 bases between them. Germline lookup yields CDR1 SGHTA and CDR2 FQGNSA. There are 13 residues in the CDR3. CDR3 region: CASSLSAGETQYF. Here the CDR3 DNA reads TGTGCCAGCAGCTTATCAGCGGGAGAGACCCAGTACTTC.

The V and J genes are TRBV29-1 and TRBJ1-2; tentatively, D is TRBD1 (5 bases). This CDR3 region has 13 residues. V lost 5 bases, J lost 4 bases, and 14 bases lay in between. Germline CDR1 and CDR2: SQVTM and ANQGSEA. CDR3 sequence (DNA): TGCAGCGTTCTCCAGAGGGGACTCTATGGCTACACCTTC. Its protein is CSVLQRGLYGYTF.